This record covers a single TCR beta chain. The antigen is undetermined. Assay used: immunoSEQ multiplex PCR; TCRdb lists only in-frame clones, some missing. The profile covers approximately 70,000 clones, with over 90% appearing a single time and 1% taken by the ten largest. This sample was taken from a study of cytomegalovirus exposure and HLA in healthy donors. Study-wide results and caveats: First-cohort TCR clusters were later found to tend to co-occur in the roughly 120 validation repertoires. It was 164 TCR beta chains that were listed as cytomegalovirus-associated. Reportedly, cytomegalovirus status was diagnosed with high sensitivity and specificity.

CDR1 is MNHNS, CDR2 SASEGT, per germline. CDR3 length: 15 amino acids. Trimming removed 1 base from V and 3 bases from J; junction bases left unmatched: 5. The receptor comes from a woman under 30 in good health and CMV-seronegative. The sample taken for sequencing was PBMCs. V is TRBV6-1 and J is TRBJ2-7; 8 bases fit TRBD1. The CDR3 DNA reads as TGTGCCAGCAGTGAAGAGGCAGGGGGCGGCTACGAGCAGTACTTC. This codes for CASSEEAGGGYEQYF.